These 32 T cell receptor beta chains came from one sample sequenced in a study of Graves' ophthalmopathy and Graves' hyperthyroidism. The TCR beta CDR3 regions underwent amplification from RNA transcripts. First-round RT-PCR with HTBI primers preceded a second-round multiplex PCR. MiXCR was run by TCRdb on the multiplex PCR reads, yielding one entry per CDR3 protein. The sample records 620,000 or so distinct CDR3 sequences, about a fifth being singletons. The sample consisted of peripheral blood. These receptors originate from a woman between 18 and 29 years old with stable Graves' hyperthyroidism. Some clones in this sample may be carry-over from other donors' samples.

At least ten counts were recorded for this clonotype. This chain joins TRBV6-5 and TRBJ1-1, with D unclear. The CDR3 is made up of 14 amino acids. Trimming took 0 bases from V and 1 from J, leaving 6 bases between them. The germline gives CDR1 MNHEY, CDR2 SVGAGI. CDR3 amino acids: CASSYSFRNTEAFF. Here the CDR3 DNA reads TGTGCCAGCAGTTACTCGTTCAGGAACACTGAAGCTTTCTTT.

This clonotype was seen many times. DNA for the CDR3: TGTGCCAGCAGTTTAGTAGTTGTCTTGCGGGCAAATCGGCGGGAGACCCAGTACTTC. Translation: CASSLVVVLRANRRETQYF. The chain recombines TRBV12-3 or TRBV12-4 with TRBJ2-5, with D possibly being TRBD2 (5 bases). This CDR3 has 19 amino acids. V lost 1 base to trimming and J lost 5 bases, with 26 bases between them.

This clonotype was recorded at least ten times. V usage is TRBV27 and J usage is TRBJ1-1; 8 bases match TRBD1. Looked up from germline, CDR1 is MNHEY and CDR2 is SMNVEV (reference sequence). V trimming: 5 bases; J trimming: 6 bases; junction bases outside the gene matches: 8. The CDR3 runs 14 residues. CDR3 in DNA: TGTGCCAGCAGTCTACCGGGACAGGTTTCTGAAGCTTTCTTT. Residues: CASSLPGQVSEAFF.

Here the CDR3 reads CASTTGDRGVEQYF. The CDR3 coding sequence is TGTGCCAGCACCACCGGGGACAGGGGAGTCGAGCAGTACTTC. The rearrangement links TRBV6-5 to TRBJ2-7, with 10 bases fitting TRBD1. The CDR3 runs 14 residues. CDR1 MNHEY and CDR2 SVGAGI come from the germline V gene. V was clipped by 7 bases and J by 6 bases; unmatched bases: 9.

This clonotype was observed a handful of times. The rearrangement links TRBV5-5 to TRBJ2-2; TRBD1 aligns across 8 bases. The ends lost 3 bases at V and 4 bases at J; junction bases unmatched: 8. The CDR3 extends over 16 amino acids. Looked up from germline, CDR1 is SGHKS and CDR2 is YYEKEE (reference sequence). CDR3 region: CASSSAGGMSTGELFF. The CDR3 coding sequence is TGTGCCAGCAGCTCGGCAGGGGGCATGAGCACCGGGGAGCTGTTTTTT.

This clonotype appeared a few times. This sequence joins TRBV7-2 and TRBJ2-7, with 8 bases aligning to TRBD2. After removal of 5 bases from V and 0 bases from J, the junction contained 6 bases not matched to a gene. The CDR3 loop spans 15 amino acids. The V gene's germline CDR1 is SGHTA and CDR2 FQGNSA. CDR3 in amino acids: CASSPAGVSSYEQYF. In DNA form, the CDR3 reads TGTGCCAGCAGCCCAGCGGGGGTAAGCTCCTACGAGCAGTACTTC. The full variable domain, with the rest looked up from reference TRBV7-2 and TRBJ2-7, is GAGVSQSPSNKVTEKGKDVELRCDPISGHTALYWYRQSLGQGLEFLIYFQGNSAPDKSGLPSDRFSAERTGGSVSTLTIQRTQQEDSAVYLCASSPAGVSSYEQYFGPGTRLTVT.

This clonotype was counted ten times or more. The rearrangement joins TRBV29-1 to TRBJ1-1; 7 nucleotides line up with TRBD1. This CDR3 region has 16 residues. The junction had 13 bases not matched to a gene; V was cut back by 6 bases and J by 0 bases. Per the germline V gene, CDR1 is SQVTM and CDR2 is ANQGSEA. CDR3 sequence: CSVDGTVHPLNTEAFF. For the CDR3, the DNA is TGCAGCGTAGATGGGACAGTCCATCCTTTGAACACTGAAGCTTTCTTT.

This clonotype was observed many times. The genes are TRBV12-5 and TRBJ2-6; D remains unclear. CDR3 size: 17 residues. V was clipped by 0 bases and J by 2 bases, with 11 bases between them. The V gene's germline CDR1 is LGHNT and CDR2 FRNRAP. In nucleotides, the CDR3 is TGTGCTAGTGGTTTGGTACTTCTGGGCCCTGGGGCCAACGTCCTGACTTTC. It translates to CASGLVLLGPGANVLTF.

This clonotype was counted many times. V usage is TRBV6-5 and J usage is TRBJ2-5; 7 nucleotides align to TRBD1. Germline-derived CDR1 and CDR2 are MNHEY and SVGAGI. This CDR3 region has 16 residues. V shed 0 bases and J 2 bases; nucleotides not matched to a gene: 6. As DNA, the CDR3 is TGTGCCAGCAGTTACTCGGGACAGCCATCTCAAGAGACCCAGTACTTC. Encoded protein: CASSYSGQPSQETQYF.

The V and J genes are TRBV12-3 or TRBV12-4 and TRBJ1-1; the D gene is possibly TRBD1 (5 bases). The CDR3 totals 14 residues. The germline V and J ends were trimmed by 3 bases and 1 base, with 9 bases remaining between them. DNA for the CDR3: TGTGCCAGCAGTTTGAGACAGCAGAACACTGAAGCTTTCTTT. Its protein product is CASSLRQQNTEAFF.

This clonotype was detected many times. The rearrangement links TRBV28 to TRBJ2-7, with D possibly TRBD2 on 6 matching bases. V was cut by 1 base and J by 1 base, with 11 bases left in between. CDR3 length equals 15 residues. In germline, CDR1 is MDHEN, CDR2 SYDVKM. This chain's CDR3 is CASSLSSGLSYEQYF. CDR3 bases: TGTGCCAGCAGTTTATCCAGCGGGCTATCCTACGAGCAGTACTTC.

There are a few counts of this clonotype. The chain uses TRBV6-1 and TRBJ2-2; perhaps TRBD2 as D (7 bases). Per germline, CDR1 MNHNS and CDR2 SASEGT. This CDR3 is built from 15 residues. Trimming stripped 8 bases from V and 2 bases from J, with 15 bases between. The CDR3 loop is CASEGGATNTGELFF. The CDR3 DNA reads TGTGCCAGCGAGGGGGGGGCCACTAACACCGGGGAGCTGTTTTTT.

CDR3 residues: CASRMTGSAGVNQPQHF. CDR3 DNA: TGTGCCAGCAGGATGACAGGGTCTGCGGGTGTCAATCAGCCCCAGCATTTT. The gene calls are TRBV27 and TRBJ1-5, with TRBD1 matching over 7 bases. The germline CDR1 and CDR2 sequences are MNHEY and SMNVEV (reference sequence). The CDR3 is 17 residues long. The trim removed 6 bases at V and 3 bases at J, leaving 14 bases unmatched.

The chain recombines TRBV4-1 with TRBJ1-5; D is possibly TRBD1 (5 bases). CDR3 length: 15 residues. Germline assignment: CDR1 MGHRA and CDR2 YSYEKL. V lost 4 bases and J 4 bases, leaving 14 bases between the germline ends. This chain's CDR3 is CASSPRGDFNQPQHF. The CDR3 coding sequence is TGCGCCAGCAGCCCTCGGGGGGACTTTAATCAGCCCCAGCATTTT.

At least ten counts were recorded for this clonotype. This chain uses TRBV28 with TRBJ1-2, with 10 positions matching TRBD1. Per the germline V gene, CDR1 is MDHEN and CDR2 is SYDVKM. V lost 10 bases, J lost 6 bases, and 14 bases stayed unmatched. The CDR3 has 15 residues. The CDR3 nucleotides are TGTGCCACCTCGACGACAGGGGGCGTCAGGAATGGCTACACCTTC. This gives the protein CATSTTGGVRNGYTF.

This clonotype was seen only once. V usage is TRBV30 and J usage is TRBJ1-2; TRBD1 matches at 9 bases. The CDR3 spans 14 residues. V trimming: 5 bases; J trimming: 4 bases; junction bases outside the gene matches: 8. The germline CDR1 and CDR2 sequences are GTSNPN and SVGIG (reference sequence). The CDR3 DNA sequence: TGTGCCTGGGGTTCTGGACAGGGGCTCTATGGCTACACCTTC. Its translation is CAWGSGQGLYGYTF.

This clonotype was counted many times. The CDR3 loop is CASSFSLGGSPLHF. The CDR3 bases are TGTGCCAGCAGTTTTTCCTTGGGCGGTTCACCCCTCCACTTT. The genes are TRBV12-3 or TRBV12-4 and TRBJ1-6, with no clear D. V lost 3 bases and J lost 9, with 12 bases in between. This CDR3 contains 14 residues.

J is TRBJ2-7 and V is TRBV6-1; D call uncertain. CDR1 and CDR2 from the germline V gene are MNHNS and SASEGT. V was clipped by 7 bases and J by 3 bases, with 16 bases between them. The CDR3 sequence is 14 residues long. CDR3 DNA: TGTGCCAGCACGGTTCGGGTCAGAGACTACGAGCAGTACTTC. Protein sequence: CASTVRVRDYEQYF.

This clonotype was detected ten times or more. V and J are TRBV2 and TRBJ2-2; TRBD2 matches at 8 bases. The V segment lost 3 bases and the J segment 6 bases; nucleotides outside the gene matches: 6. The length of the CDR3 is 15 residues. The germline CDR1 and CDR2 sequences are SNHLY and FYNNEI. The CDR3 DNA sequence: TGTGCCAGCAGTGACCCGGGACTAGGAGCCGGGGAGCTGTTTTTT. Protein product: CASSDPGLGAGELFF.

The chain employs TRBV4-2 and TRBJ1-5, with D possibly TRBD1 on 5 matching bases. CDR1 and CDR2 from the germline V gene are LGHNA and YNFKEQ. With 1 base removed from V and 5 bases from J, the gap between germline ends came to 9 bases. This CDR3 comprises 14 residues. The CDR3 sequence: CASSQAEQDQPQHF. The CDR3 nucleotides are TGTGCCAGCAGCCAAGCGGAACAGGATCAGCCCCAGCATTTT.

The sample holds a few counts of this clonotype. The chain employs TRBV20-1 and TRBJ2-2; 9 bases map to TRBD1. This CDR3 has 17 residues. The germline V gene has CDR1 DFQATT and CDR2 SNEGSKA (reference sequence). V lost 0 bases, J lost 4 bases, and 9 bases stayed unmatched. CDR3 protein: CSARDPRQGVVTGELFF. The CDR3 DNA reads TGCAGTGCTAGAGACCCGAGACAGGGGGTGGTCACCGGGGAGCTGTTTTTT.

Points on this clonotype: One end of the junction does not line up with germline, which may come from a read error. J is TRBJ2-5 and V is TRBV3-1; no clear D gene. The CDR3 totals 12 residues. Germline CDR1 LGHDT, CDR2 YNNKEL (reference sequence). The CDR3 protein is CASSQTTETKYF. The CDR3 DNA is TGTGCCAGCAGCCAAACTACAGAGACCAAGTACTTC.

As regards this clonotype: This sequence may be a read error, since a much larger clone differs from it by one base. J is TRBJ1-6 and V is TRBV2, with D tentatively TRBD1 (5 bases). The CDR3 totals 12 residues. Germline assignment: CDR1 SNHLY and CDR2 FYNNEI. CDR3 DNA sequence: TGTGCCAGCATCAGGGAGTCCTCACACCTCCACTTT. It is translated as CASIRESSHLHF. Filled out from reference TRBV2 and TRBJ1-6, the complete variable domain reads EPEVTQTPSHQVTQMGQEVILRCVPISNHLYFYWYRQILGQKVEFLVSFYNNEISEKSEIFDDQFSVERPDGSNFTLKIRSTKLEDSAMYFCASIRESSHLHFGNGTRLTVT.

The chain employs TRBV12-3 or TRBV12-4 and TRBJ1-1; 9 bases line up with TRBD1. After removal of 8 bases from V and 2 bases from J, the junction contained 12 bases not matched to a gene. CDR3 length equals 16 residues. For the CDR3, the DNA is TGTGCCAGCCCCCTCCACCCGGGACAGGGTAACACTGAAGCTTTCTTT. Translating gives CASPLHPGQGNTEAFF.

In its sample, this clonotype was seen many times. This rearrangement joins TRBV20-1 to TRBJ2-6, with unresolved D. V lost 6 bases, J lost 0 bases, and 9 bases lay in between. The CDR3 has 14 residues. Germline values: CDR1 DFQATT, CDR2 SNEGSKA (reference sequence). The CDR3 region has the DNA TGCAGTGCAAGACACAGCTCTGGGGCCAACGTCCTGACTTTC. Translated: CSARHSSGANVLTF.

The V call is TRBV6-1, the J call TRBJ2-7; no reliable D call. The CDR3 is 14 residues long. The germline V gene encodes CDR1 MNHNS and CDR2 SASEGT. V gave up 6 bases and J gave up 1 base, with 13 bases separating them. The CDR3 region is CASSPSSVSYEQYF. Written as DNA, the CDR3 is TGTGCCAGCAGCCCCTCTTCTGTGTCCTACGAGCAGTACTTC.

DNA of the CDR3: TGTGCCAGCAGTCGACAGCTATTCATGAACACTGAAGCTTTCTTT. Its translation is CASSRQLFMNTEAFF. The J gene is TRBJ1-1, the V gene TRBV12-3 or TRBV12-4, with D tentatively TRBD1 (5 bases). V lost 5 bases, J lost 0 bases, and 13 bases lay in between. The CDR3 sequence is 15 residues long.

This clonotype was recorded many times. This chain connects TRBV30 to TRBJ2-5, with D possibly TRBD1 on 6 matching bases. V shed 4 bases and J shed 2 bases, with 17 bases lying between them. The germline gives CDR1 GTSNPN, CDR2 SVGIG (reference sequence). This CDR3 region has 15 residues. CDR3 in DNA: TGTGCCTGGAAAGCCGGGACAACGTATCAAGAGACCCAGTACTTC. It translates to CAWKAGTTYQETQYF.

This clonotype was observed many times. J is TRBJ2-5 and V is TRBV11-2; D remains ambiguous. Trimming took off 6 bases at V and 5 bases at J, with 10 bases between the two ends. Germline CDR1 SGHAT, CDR2 FQNNGV. The CDR3 consists of 12 residues. This CDR3 reads CASSSSAETQYF. Here the CDR3 DNA reads TGTGCCAGCAGTTCAAGCGCGGAGACCCAGTACTTC.

A few counts support this clonotype. This sequence joins TRBV30 and TRBJ2-7, with D perhaps matching TRBD2 (5 bases). The CDR3 loop spans 13 amino acids. Germline CDR1 and CDR2: GTSNPN and SVGIG (reference sequence). Trimming left V 4 bases short and J 6 bases short, with 16 bases between. CDR3 loop: CAWTTRRGGEQYF. Here the CDR3 DNA reads TGTGCCTGGACCACCCGTCGGGGTGGCGAGCAGTACTTC.

This clonotype was seen many times. The chain has TRBV20-1 and TRBJ2-5; 10 bases agree with TRBD1. The CDR3 is 13 amino acids. The ends lost 4 bases at V and 5 bases at J; junction bases unmatched: 4. CDR1 and CDR2 (germline): DFQATT, SNEGSKA (reference sequence). CDR3 DNA sequence: TGCAGTGCTACCGGACAGGGGGGGGAGACCCAGTACTTC. This gives the protein CSATGQGGETQYF.

This chain links TRBV20-1 with TRBJ1-1; D remains ambiguous. Trimming cost V 0 bases and J 7 bases, with 9 bases left between them. CDR1 and CDR2 (germline): DFQATT, SNEGSKA (reference sequence). The CDR3 totals 12 residues. The CDR3 protein is CSARDWALEAFF. The CDR3 DNA reads TGCAGTGCTAGAGATTGGGCCCTTGAAGCTTTCTTT.